The present entry profiles one TCR beta chain with its context. Its antigen is undetermined. The data stem from a study of blood T cells in healthy people across ages. Findings of the study overall: Percentage of naive T cells showed a strong correlation with TCR beta diversity. PBMCs that were unsorted prevented a conclusive naive versus antigen-experienced comparison.

Deletions cut 9 bases from V and 6 bases from J, with 11 bases between. The CDR3 has 12 amino acids. The germline gives CDR1 ENHRY, CDR2 SYGVKD. Healthy Russian Caucasian donors spanned ages roughly 6 to 90 years. A second about 7 to 11 cycle PCR used barcoded and J-beta primers. TCRdb independently ran MiXCR on the 5' RACE reads; one entry per CDR3 protein. Of fewer than 950,000 distinct CDR3 sequences listed, 35% to 40% are singletons. This sequence originates from a man younger than 30 in good health. The sequencing sample was made of blood. J is TRBJ2-2 and V is TRBV10-3; D may be TRBD2 (6 bases). The DNA of the CDR3 is TGTGCCATTTCAACTAGCCCCGGGGAGCTGTTTTTT. Translation gives CAISTSPGELFF.